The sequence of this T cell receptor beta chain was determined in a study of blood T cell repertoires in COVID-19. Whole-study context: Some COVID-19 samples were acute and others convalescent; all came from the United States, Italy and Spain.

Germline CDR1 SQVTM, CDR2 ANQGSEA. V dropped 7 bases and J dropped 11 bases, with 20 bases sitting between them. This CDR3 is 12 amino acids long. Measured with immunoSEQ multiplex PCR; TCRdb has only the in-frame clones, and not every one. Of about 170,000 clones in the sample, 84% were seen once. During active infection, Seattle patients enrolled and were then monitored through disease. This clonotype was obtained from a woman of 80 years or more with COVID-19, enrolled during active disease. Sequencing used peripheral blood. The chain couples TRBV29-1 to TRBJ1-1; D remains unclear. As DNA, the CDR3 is TGCAGCGCCGCGTGGACGGACTCGGAGGCTTTCTTT. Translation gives CSAAWTDSEAFF.